One sample yielded the 21 T cell receptor beta chains listed below, sequenced in a study of T-cell reconstitution after alpha-beta-depleted transplantation in children. This sample's TCRbeta library carried unique molecular identifier barcodes. TCRdb reprocessed the PCR reads via MiXCR and lists one record per CDR3 protein. The sample has some 530,000 distinct CDR3 sequences, 9.5% to 15% seen once. This material consisted of PBMCs from the stem cell graft donor, taken from the stem cell graft. These receptors all come from a human donor who donated a stem cell graft to a child with combined immunodeficiency.

This clonotype was seen more than once but under ten times. The chain combines TRBV20-1 with TRBJ1-2, with unresolved D. V shed 3 bases and J shed 13 bases, with 15 bases lying between them. This CDR3 contains 11 residues. CDR1 and CDR2 from the germline V gene are DFQATT and SNEGSKA (reference sequence). The CDR3 is CSARADELSTF. The CDR3, as DNA: TGCAGTGCTAGGGCTGACGAGCTGAGCACCTTC.

This clonotype was recorded many times. The V and J genes are TRBV14 and TRBJ2-1; weak D call: TRBD2 (6 bases). CDR3 length: 15 amino acids. CDR1 is SGHDN, CDR2 FVKESK, per germline. Trimming took off 4 bases at V and 9 bases at J, with 19 bases between the two ends. The CDR3: CASSRWDLRETEQFF. The CDR3, as DNA: TGTGCCAGCAGCCGGTGGGACTTACGAGAGACTGAGCAGTTCTTC.

This clonotype was detected many times. This sequence joins TRBV6-5 and TRBJ2-5; tentative D call: TRBD2 (7 bases). V lost 11 bases and J lost 9, with 19 bases in between. The CDR3 spans 12 residues. Germline V gene data show CDR1 as MNHEY and CDR2 as SVGAGI. The DNA for the CDR3 is TGTGCCTCGGGGGGCCTACGAGGGGCCCAGTACTTC. Translated: CASGGLRGAQYF.

This clonotype was seen many times. V is TRBV12-3 or TRBV12-4 and J is TRBJ1-2, with 9 bases fitting TRBD1. The CDR3 has 14 residues. V trimming: 5 bases; J trimming: 5 bases; junction bases outside the gene matches: 6. The CDR3 protein is CASSLQGAVYGYTF. CDR3 in DNA: TGTGCCAGCAGTCTACAGGGGGCGGTTTATGGCTACACCTTC.

This clonotype was detected a few times. The gene calls are TRBV12-3 or TRBV12-4 and TRBJ1-2; D is ambiguous. CDR3 size: 13 residues. V lost 3 bases and J lost 8, with 13 bases in between. The CDR3 nucleotides are TGTGCCAGCAGTTTGGCGACCGCTTGGGGCTACACCTTC. It codes for CASSLATAWGYTF.

There are many counts of this clonotype. V and J are TRBV12-3 or TRBV12-4 and TRBJ2-1; D remains ambiguous. Trimming pared 2 bases from V and 0 bases from J, leaving 8 bases between. The CDR3 has 15 residues. The CDR3 nucleotides read TGTGCCAGCAGTTTAACCTATTCCTCCTACAATGAGCAGTTCTTC. It codes for CASSLTYSSYNEQFF.

This rearrangement joins TRBV6-5 to TRBJ2-1, with 7 bases fitting TRBD2. CDR3 length: 16 amino acids. Germline V CDR1 and CDR2: MNHEY, SVGAGI. With V trimmed by 2 bases and J by 3 bases, 7 bases remained unmatched. This chain's CDR3 is CASSYRGRALYNEQFF. CDR3 in DNA: TGTGCCAGCAGTTACCGGGGGAGGGCCCTCTACAATGAGCAGTTCTTC.

This clonotype has at least ten counts. The V and J genes are TRBV6-2 or TRBV6-3 and TRBJ1-1, with 7 bases identical to TRBD1. Germline V CDR1 and CDR2: MNHEY, SVGEGT. J was trimmed by 3 bases and V by 6 bases; bases with no gene match: 16. The CDR3 spans 17 residues. CDR3 region: CASRPPRTGRGDTEAFF. In DNA, the CDR3 is TGTGCCAGCAGACCCCCTCGGACAGGAAGGGGAGACACTGAAGCTTTCTTT.

This sequence joins TRBV19 and TRBJ1-5; D ambiguous. V lost 1 base and J 4 bases, leaving 11 bases between the germline ends. CDR1 is LNHDA and CDR2 is SQIVND in the germline V gene (reference sequence). This CDR3 contains 15 residues. CDR3 coding DNA: TGTGCCAGTAGTATAGGTGGCGGACTAAATCAGCCCCAGCATTTT. Protein sequence: CASSIGGGLNQPQHF.

This clonotype appeared many times. The gene calls are TRBV7-2 and TRBJ2-7, with 7 bases aligning to TRBD2. V shed 4 bases and J 0 bases; nucleotides not matched to a gene: 3. Germline V lookup: CDR1 SGHTA, CDR2 FQGNSA. The CDR3 covers 14 residues. In nucleotides, the CDR3 is TGTGCCAGCAGCTCCGGACTAGACTCCTACGAGCAGTACTTC. It codes for CASSSGLDSYEQYF.

In this sample, this clonotype turned up many times. This chain links TRBV6-1 with TRBJ1-3, with D hard to call. Trimming pared 5 bases from V and 1 base from J, leaving 12 bases between. The V gene's germline CDR1 is MNHNS and CDR2 SASEGT. The CDR3 extends over 15 amino acids. CDR3 protein: CASSPDAGSGNTIYF. CDR3 bases: TGTGCCAGCAGTCCGGACGCGGGATCTGGAAACACCATATATTTT.

The sample holds many counts of this clonotype. The V call is TRBV12-3 or TRBV12-4, the J call TRBJ2-1, with D possibly being TRBD2 (5 bases). The CDR3 is 15 amino acids. V dropped 0 bases and J dropped 2 bases, with 8 bases sitting between them. CDR3 coding DNA: TGTGCCAGCAGTTTAGCGCTAGCACCCTACAATGAGCAGTTCTTC. Translating it yields CASSLALAPYNEQFF.

This clonotype was seen repeatedly, ten times or more. This chain links TRBV20-1 with TRBJ2-1, with D possibly being TRBD1 or TRBD2 (5 bases each). The germline V gene has CDR1 DFQATT and CDR2 SNEGSKA (reference sequence). V lost 0 bases and J 6 bases, leaving 12 bases between the germline ends. The CDR3 covers 14 residues. CDR3 sequence reads: CSARDPEGINEQFF. In nucleotides, the CDR3 is TGCAGTGCTAGAGATCCAGAGGGGATCAATGAGCAGTTCTTC.

This clonotype was counted many times. V usage is TRBV9 and J usage is TRBJ2-1; 8 bases map to TRBD2. Germline CDR1 is SGDLS and CDR2 is YYNGEE. This CDR3 is built from 17 residues. The V segment lost 0 bases and the J segment 3 bases; nucleotides outside the gene matches: 8. CDR3 bases: TGTGCCAGCAGCGTAGACCCCAGCGGGAGAGACTACAATGAGCAGTTCTTC. This gives the protein CASSVDPSGRDYNEQFF.

The CDR3 here is CASSLDGTAQETQYF. CDR3 bases: TGTGCCAGCAGCTTAGACGGGACAGCTCAAGAGACCCAGTACTTC. The rearrangement links TRBV11-2 to TRBJ2-5, with 7 bases aligning to TRBD1. This CDR3 spans 15 amino acids. V lost 0 bases, J lost 2 bases, and 3 bases stayed unmatched. Per germline, CDR1 SGHAT and CDR2 FQNNGV.

This rearrangement joins TRBV12-3 or TRBV12-4 to TRBJ2-3, with 8 bases identical to TRBD2. CDR3 size: 14 residues. Trimming took 10 bases from V and 4 from J; bases not matched to a gene: 10. CDR3 sequence: CATGGSLGADTQYF. The DNA of the CDR3 is TGTGCCACGGGGGGGAGTTTGGGGGCAGATACGCAGTATTTT.

V usage is TRBV6-6 and J usage is TRBJ2-5; D is uncertain. CDR1 MNHNY and CDR2 SVGAGI come from the germline V gene (reference sequence). Trimming took off 2 bases at V and 5 bases at J, with 9 bases between the two ends. The CDR3 totals 13 residues. The CDR3 nucleotides are TGTGCCAGCAGTTACCGTGACGGGGAGACCCAGTACTTC. This encodes CASSYRDGETQYF.

The chain uses TRBV11-2 and TRBJ1-5; 8 bases line up with TRBD1. The ends lost 1 base at V and 6 bases at J; junction bases unmatched: 5. From germline, CDR1 is SGHAT and CDR2 FQNNGV. CDR3 length: 15 amino acids. The CDR3 is CASSLVQGVGQPQHF. CDR3 nucleotides: TGTGCCAGCAGCTTAGTACAGGGGGTTGGTCAGCCCCAGCATTTT.

The chain is built from TRBV7-2 and TRBJ2-2; D is possibly TRBD1 or TRBD2 (6 bases each). V dropped 4 bases and J dropped 1 base, with 10 bases sitting between them. The CDR3 has 15 amino acids. Germline loops: CDR1 SGHTA, CDR2 FQGNSA. This CDR3 reads CASSSQGGNTGELFF. The CDR3 bases are TGTGCCAGCAGCTCACAGGGAGGGAACACCGGGGAGCTGTTTTTT.

The table lists this clonotype with a few counts. The chain couples TRBV6-1 to TRBJ2-3; possibly TRBD2 for D (6 bases). Germline V gene lookup returns CDR1 MNHNS and CDR2 SASEGT. Trimming pared 7 bases from V and 0 bases from J, leaving 11 bases between. The CDR3 spans 14 residues. The CDR3 DNA reads as TGTGCCAGCACTCGCGGGATCAGCACAGATACGCAGTATTTT. It translates to CASTRGISTDTQYF.

This clonotype was found many times. V is TRBV20-1 and J is TRBJ2-3; no reliable D call. This CDR3 is built from 13 residues. The germline V gene encodes CDR1 DFQATT and CDR2 SNEGSKA (reference sequence). Deletions cut 4 bases from V and 0 bases from J, with 8 bases between. DNA for the CDR3: TGCAGTGCTACACATAGGAGCACAGATACGCAGTATTTT. Translating it yields CSATHRSTDTQYF.